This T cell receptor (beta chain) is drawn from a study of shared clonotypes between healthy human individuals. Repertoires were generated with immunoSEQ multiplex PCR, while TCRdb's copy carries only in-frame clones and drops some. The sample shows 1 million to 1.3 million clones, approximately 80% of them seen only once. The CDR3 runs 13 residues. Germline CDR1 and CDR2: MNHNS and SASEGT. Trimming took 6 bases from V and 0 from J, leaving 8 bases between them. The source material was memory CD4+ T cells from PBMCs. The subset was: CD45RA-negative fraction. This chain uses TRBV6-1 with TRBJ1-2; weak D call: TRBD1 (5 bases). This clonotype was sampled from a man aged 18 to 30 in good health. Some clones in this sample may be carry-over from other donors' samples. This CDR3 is CASRPTANYGYTF. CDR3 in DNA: TGTGCCAGCAGACCGACAGCTAACTATGGCTACACCTTC.